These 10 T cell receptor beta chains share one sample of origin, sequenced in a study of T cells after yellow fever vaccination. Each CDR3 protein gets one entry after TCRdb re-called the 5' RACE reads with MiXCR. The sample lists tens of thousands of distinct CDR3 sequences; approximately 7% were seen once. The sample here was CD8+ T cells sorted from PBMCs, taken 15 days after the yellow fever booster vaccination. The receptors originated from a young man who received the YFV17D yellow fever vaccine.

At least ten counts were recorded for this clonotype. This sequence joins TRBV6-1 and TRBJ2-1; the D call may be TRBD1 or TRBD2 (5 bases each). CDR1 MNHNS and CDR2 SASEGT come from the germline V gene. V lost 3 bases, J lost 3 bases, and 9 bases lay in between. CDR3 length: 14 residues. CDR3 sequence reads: CASSDGGNYNEQFF. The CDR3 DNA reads TGTGCCAGCAGTGATGGGGGTAACTACAATGAGCAGTTCTTC.

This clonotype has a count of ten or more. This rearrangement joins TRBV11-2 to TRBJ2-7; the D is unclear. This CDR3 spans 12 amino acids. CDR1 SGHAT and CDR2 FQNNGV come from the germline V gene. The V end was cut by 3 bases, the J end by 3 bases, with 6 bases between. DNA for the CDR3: TGTGCCAGCAGCTTTAATTTCTACGAGCAGTACTTC. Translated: CASSFNFYEQYF.

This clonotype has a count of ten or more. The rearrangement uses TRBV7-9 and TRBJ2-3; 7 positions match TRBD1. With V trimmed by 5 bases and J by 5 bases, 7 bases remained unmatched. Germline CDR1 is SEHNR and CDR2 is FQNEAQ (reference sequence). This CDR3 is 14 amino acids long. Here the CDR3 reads CASSLQGDRDTQYF. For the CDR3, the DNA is TGTGCCAGCAGCCTTCAGGGGGATAGAGATACGCAGTATTTT.

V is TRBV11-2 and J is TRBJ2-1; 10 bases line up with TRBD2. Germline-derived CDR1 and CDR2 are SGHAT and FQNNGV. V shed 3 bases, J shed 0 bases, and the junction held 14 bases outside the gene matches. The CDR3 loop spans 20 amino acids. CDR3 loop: CASSLPLGLAVRSSYNEQFF. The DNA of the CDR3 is TGTGCCAGCAGCTTGCCCCTTGGACTAGCGGTAAGAAGCTCCTACAATGAGCAGTTCTTC.

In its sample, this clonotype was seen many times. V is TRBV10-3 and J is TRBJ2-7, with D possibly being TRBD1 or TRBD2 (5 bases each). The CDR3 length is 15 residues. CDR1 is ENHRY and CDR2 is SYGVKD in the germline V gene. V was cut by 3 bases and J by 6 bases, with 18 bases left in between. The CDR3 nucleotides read TGTGCCATCAGTGATTGGGGGAGTTCTCCTAGCGAGCAGTACTTC. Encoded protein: CAISDWGSSPSEQYF.

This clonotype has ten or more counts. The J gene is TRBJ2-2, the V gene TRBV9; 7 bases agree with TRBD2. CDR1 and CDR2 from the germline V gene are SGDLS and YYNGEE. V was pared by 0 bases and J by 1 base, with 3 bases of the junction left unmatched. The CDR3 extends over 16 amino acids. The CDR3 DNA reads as TGTGCCAGCAGCGTAGTTGAGCGGGGGAACACCGGGGAGCTGTTTTTT. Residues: CASSVVERGNTGELFF. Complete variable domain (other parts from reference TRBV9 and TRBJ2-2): DSGVTQTPKHLITATGQRVTLRCSPRSGDLSVYWYQQSLDQGLQFLIQYYNGEERAKGNILERFSAQQFPDLHSELNLSSLELGDSALYFCASSVVERGNTGELFFGEGSRLTVL.

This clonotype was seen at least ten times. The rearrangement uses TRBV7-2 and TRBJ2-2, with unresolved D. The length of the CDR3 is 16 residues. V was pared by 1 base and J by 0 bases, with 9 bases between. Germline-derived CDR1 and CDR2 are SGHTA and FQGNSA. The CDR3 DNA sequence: TGTGCCAGCAGCTTAGTACTGGGTTCGAACACCGGGGAGCTGTTTTTT. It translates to CASSLVLGSNTGELFF.

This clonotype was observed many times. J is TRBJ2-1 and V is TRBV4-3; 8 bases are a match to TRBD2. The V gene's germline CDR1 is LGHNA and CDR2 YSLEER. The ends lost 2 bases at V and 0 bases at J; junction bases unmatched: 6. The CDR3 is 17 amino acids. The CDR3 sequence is CASSQTAGASSYNEQFF. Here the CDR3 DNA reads TGCGCCAGCAGCCAAACAGCGGGGGCGAGCTCCTACAATGAGCAGTTCTTC.

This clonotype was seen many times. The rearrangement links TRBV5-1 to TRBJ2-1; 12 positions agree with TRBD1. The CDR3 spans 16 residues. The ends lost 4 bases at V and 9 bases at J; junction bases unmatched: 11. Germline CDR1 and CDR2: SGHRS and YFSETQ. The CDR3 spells CASSALAGQGALEQFF. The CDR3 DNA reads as TGCGCCAGCAGCGCCTTGGCGGGACAGGGGGCGCTTGAGCAGTTCTTC.

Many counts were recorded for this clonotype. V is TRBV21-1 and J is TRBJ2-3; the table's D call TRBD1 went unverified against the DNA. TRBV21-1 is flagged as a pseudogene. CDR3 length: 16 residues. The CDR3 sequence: CASDHTPGPYTDTQYF. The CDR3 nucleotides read TGTGCCAGCGATCACACACCGGGACCCTACACAGATACGCAGTATTTT.